Below, 21 T cell receptor beta chains from the same sample are listed, as sequenced in a study of OX40 agonist ivuxolimab in advanced cancers. The method was immunoSEQ multiplex PCR; TCRdb's version includes in-frame clones alone and lacks a portion of them. The sample consists of about 67,000 clones, roughly 82% of them appearing once. Sample: CD4+ or CD8+ T cells sorted from blood, taken in a trial of the OX40 agonist ivuxolimab. These TCRs come from an adult with an advanced solid tumor such as melanoma, head and neck, liver or kidney cancer.

The CDR3 protein is CASSFSDEQFF. The CDR3 bases are TGCGCCAGCAGCTTCAGCGATGAGCAGTTCTTC. The gene calls are TRBV5-1 and TRBJ2-1; no reliable D call. Trimming left V 2 bases short and J 8 bases short, with 5 bases between. CDR1 and CDR2 (germline): SGHRS, YFSETQ. There are 11 residues in the CDR3.

The genes are TRBV15 and TRBJ2-1; 9 bases map to TRBD1. The CDR3 totals 18 residues. J was trimmed by 3 bases and V by 3 bases; bases with no gene match: 12. CDR1 LNHNV and CDR2 YYDKDF come from the germline V gene (reference sequence). The chain's CDR3 is CATSRTGGEASGYNEQFF. DNA of the CDR3: TGTGCCACCAGCAGGACAGGGGGGGAGGCATCTGGCTACAATGAGCAGTTCTTC. Variable domain in full (rest from reference TRBV15 and TRBJ2-1): DAMVIQNPRYQVTQFGKPVTLSCSQTLNHNVMYWYQQKSSQAPKLLFHYYDKDFNNEADTPDNFQSRRPNTSFCFLDIRSPGLGDTAMYLCATSRTGGEASGYNEQFFGPGTRLTVL.

This clone was seen just once. The chain couples TRBV6-5 to TRBJ1-5; TRBD1 aligns across 7 bases. Germline trimming cut 6 bases from V and 0 bases from J; bases unmatched to any gene: 5. Germline-derived CDR1 and CDR2 are MNHEY and SVGAGI. The CDR3 runs 15 residues. The CDR3 here is CASSRTGDSNQPQHF. The CDR3 nucleotides are TGTGCCAGCAGCCGAACAGGGGATAGCAATCAGCCCCAGCATTTT.

This rearrangement joins TRBV5-4 to TRBJ2-5; 7 bases line up with TRBD2. Germline loops: CDR1 SGHNT, CDR2 YYREEE (reference sequence). The CDR3 has 13 residues. V shed 6 bases, J shed 5 bases, and the junction held 7 bases outside the gene matches. The DNA for the CDR3 is TGTGCCAGCACCAGCGGGGCTGGGGAGACCCAGTACTTC. Protein sequence: CASTSGAGETQYF.

The rearrangement joins TRBV5-1 to TRBJ2-7; D ambiguous. Per germline, CDR1 SGHRS and CDR2 YFSETQ. Trimming removed 0 bases at V and 2 bases at J, with 9 bases between. The CDR3 loop spans 14 amino acids. CDR3 nucleotides: TGCGCCAGCAGCTTGGTAGCAGGTACCTACGAGCAGTACGTC. As protein: CASSLVAGTYEQYV.

The chain joins TRBV27 to TRBJ2-3; TRBD1 aligns across 7 bases. Germline-derived CDR1 and CDR2 are MNHEY and SMNVEV (reference sequence). This CDR3 is 14 amino acids long. V trimming: 4 bases; J trimming: 6 bases; junction bases outside the gene matches: 7. The CDR3 loop is CASSSDRFMDTQYF. Here the CDR3 DNA reads TGTGCCAGCAGTTCGGACAGGTTTATGGATACGCAGTATTTT.

The V call is TRBV9, the J call TRBJ2-5, with TRBD2 as a possible D gene (7 bases). There are 14 residues in the CDR3. V lost 3 bases and J lost 9, with 18 bases in between. Germline CDR1 is SGDLS and CDR2 is YYNGEE. The CDR3 is CASSAEGGVASQYF. The CDR3 coding sequence is TGTGCCAGCAGCGCCGAGGGGGGGGTGGCCTCCCAGTACTTC.

The J gene is TRBJ2-5, the V gene TRBV5-6; the match to TRBD2 covers 7 bases. The length of the CDR3 is 14 residues. CDR1 is SGHDT and CDR2 is YYEEEE in the germline V gene. J gave up 1 base and V 6 bases, and 6 bases lay outside the gene matches. The CDR3 loop is CASNWGGFQETQYF. The CDR3 DNA reads as TGTGCCAGCAACTGGGGAGGGTTCCAAGAGACCCAGTACTTC.

This sequence joins TRBV19 and TRBJ1-5; D remains ambiguous. Trimming pared 5 bases from V and 7 bases from J, leaving 15 bases between. The CDR3 runs 14 residues. Germline lookup yields CDR1 LNHDA and CDR2 SQIVND (reference sequence). The CDR3 coding sequence is TGTGCCAGTAGTTCCCAGGCGAGTGGACAGCCCCAGCATTTT. It yields the protein CASSSQASGQPQHF.

The chain couples TRBV5-4 to TRBJ2-5; a possible D gene is TRBD1 (5 bases). The CDR3 is 13 residues long. V was trimmed by 5 bases and J by 5 bases, leaving 13 bases between them. The germline gives CDR1 SGHNT, CDR2 YYREEE (reference sequence). The CDR3 loop reads CASSVGAWETQYF. CDR3 in DNA: TGTGCCAGCAGTGTAGGGGCCTGGGAGACCCAGTACTTC.

This chain links TRBV19 with TRBJ2-5; D not resolved. V lost 0 bases to trimming and J lost 5 bases, with 10 bases between them. Germline values: CDR1 LNHDA, CDR2 SQIVND (reference sequence). CDR3 length: 14 residues. In DNA, the CDR3 is TGTGCCAGTAGTATAGATCGGCTGAGGGAGACCCAGTACTTC. Protein sequence: CASSIDRLRETQYF.

The V call is TRBV2, the J call TRBJ1-2; TRBD1 is a possible D gene (5 bases). CDR1 and CDR2 (germline): SNHLY, FYNNEI. Trimming took off 11 bases at V and 8 bases at J, with 18 bases between the two ends. CDR3 size: 12 residues. The CDR3 sequence is CAAGPFEGGYTF. CDR3 coding DNA: TGTGCCGCAGGGCCCTTCGAAGGAGGCTACACCTTC.

The rearrangement joins TRBV28 to TRBJ2-3; D ambiguous. The germline V gene encodes CDR1 MDHEN and CDR2 SYDVKM. V was shortened by 8 bases and J by 1 base, with 10 bases between the two germline ends. The CDR3 is made up of 13 amino acids. CDR3: CASGLDRTDTQYF. The CDR3 DNA reads as TGTGCCAGCGGGTTAGATCGCACAGATACGCAGTATTTT.

The CDR3 nucleotides read TGTGCCAGCAGCGGCACCACAGCTGCCAAAAACATTCAGTACTTC. This translates into CASSGTTAAKNIQYF. J is TRBJ2-4 and V is TRBV5-8; D is ambiguous. The V end lost 4 bases, the J end lost 1 base, and 12 bases lay between the germline ends. The CDR3 has 15 amino acids. Looked up from germline, CDR1 is SGHTS and CDR2 is YDEGEE.

This sequence joins TRBV7-8 and TRBJ2-1; TRBD1 matches at 9 bases. The CDR3 is 14 residues long. The junction had 4 bases not matched to a gene; V was cut back by 4 bases and J by 6 bases. Germline assignment: CDR1 SGHVS and CDR2 FQNEAQ. The CDR3 reads CASSSWDRVNEQFF. The CDR3 DNA follows: TGTGCCAGCAGCTCGTGGGACAGGGTCAATGAGCAGTTCTTC.

This clone was observed a handful of times. CDR3: CASSTGTHRRETQYF. The CDR3 DNA is TGCGCCAGCAGTACCGGGACTCACAGGAGGGAGACCCAGTACTTC. The chain is built from TRBV5-1 and TRBJ2-5; D is possibly TRBD2 (6 bases). Trimming shortened V by 5 bases and J by 5 bases, and 19 bases separated the two germline ends. There are 15 residues in the CDR3. Looked up from germline, CDR1 is SGHRS and CDR2 is YFSETQ. Filled out from reference TRBV5-1 and TRBJ2-5, the complete variable domain reads KAGVTQTPRYLIKTRGQQVTLSCSPISGHRSVSWYQQTPGQGLQFLFEYFSETQRNKGNFPGRFSGRQFSNSRSEMNVSTLELGDSALYLCASSTGTHRRETQYFGPGTRLLVL.

The J gene is TRBJ2-5, the V gene TRBV19; TRBD2 might be the D (6 bases). The ends were cut back, 6 bases at V and 4 bases at J, with 21 bases in the middle. The CDR3 sequence is 16 residues long. Germline CDR1 LNHDA, CDR2 SQIVND (reference sequence). CDR3 sequence reads: CASSSGGVAGRETQYF. As DNA, the CDR3 is TGTGCCAGTAGCTCCGGGGGTGTGGCAGGGAGAGAGACCCAGTACTTC.

J is TRBJ2-7 and V is TRBV28; TRBD1 matches 9 bases. The V segment lost 4 bases and the J segment 2 bases; nucleotides outside the gene matches: 6. The CDR3 is made up of 15 amino acids. Germline V gene data show CDR1 as MDHEN and CDR2 as SYDVKM. CDR3: CASSSQGQGAYEQYF. The CDR3 bases are TGTGCCAGCAGTTCCCAGGGACAGGGCGCCTACGAGCAGTACTTC. The full variable domain, with the rest looked up from reference TRBV28 and TRBJ2-7, is DVKVTQSSRYLVKRTGEKVFLECVQDMDHENMFWYRQDPGLGLRLIYFSYDVKMKEKGDIPEGYSVSREKKERFSLILESASTNQTSMYLCASSSQGQGAYEQYFGPGTRLTVT.

On this clone itself: Germline is not matched at one junction end, which may reflect a read error. This chain connects TRBV7-7 to TRBJ2-5; D may correspond to TRBD1 or TRBD2 (5 bases each). The CDR3 is 15 amino acids. Per the germline V gene, CDR1 is SSHAT and CDR2 is FNYEAQ (reference sequence). The CDR3 spells CASSPQIGTTETQYF. The DNA of the CDR3 is TGTGCTAGCAGCCCTCAAATCGGGACCACAGAGACCCAGTACTTC.

J is TRBJ1-2 and V is TRBV6-5; D is perhaps TRBD1 (6 bases). The CDR3 runs to 14 residues. Germline CDR1 and CDR2: MNHEY and SVGAGI. The V end lost 6 bases, the J end lost 6 bases, and 17 bases lay between the germline ends. The CDR3 spells CASRQGLETDGYTF. CDR3 DNA: TGTGCCAGCAGACAGGGACTGGAAACGGATGGCTACACCTTC.

The chain employs TRBV6-1 and TRBJ1-2, with D possibly TRBD1 on 5 matching bases. Germline assignment: CDR1 MNHNS and CDR2 SASEGT. The CDR3 length is 15 residues. Trimming took off 9 bases at V and 0 bases at J, with 17 bases between the two ends. CDR3 DNA sequence: TGTGCCAGTACCCCGAGGGGCAGCCCTAACTATGGCTACACCTTC. Translation: CASTPRGSPNYGYTF.